Following are 30 T cell receptor beta chains from one sample sequenced in a study of T-cell memory formation after mild COVID-19. MiXCR was run by TCRdb on the 5' RACE reads, yielding one entry per CDR3 protein. The sample records about 350,000 distinct CDR3 sequences, around 14% being singletons. The specimen sequenced was PBMCs or a T cell subset sorted from them (not recorded which). Receptors were obtained from a man aged 18 to 30 who had mild COVID-19 (a few samples of this study predate the infection). Cell type and time point are not known.

The V gene is TRBV3-1, the J gene TRBJ1-2; the match to TRBD1 covers 7 bases. Trimming cost V 4 bases and J 7 bases; bases outside gene matches: 9. There are 14 residues in the CDR3. The germline CDR1 and CDR2 sequences are LGHDT and YNNKEL (reference sequence). The CDR3 coding sequence is TGTGCCAGCAGCCCGGCCGACAGGGACTCTGGCTACACCTTC. This encodes CASSPADRDSGYTF. Variable domain in full (rest from reference TRBV3-1 and TRBJ1-2): DTAVSQTPKYLVTQMGNDKSIKCEQNLGHDTMYWYKQDSKKFLKIMFSYNNKELIINETVPNRFSPKSPDKAHLNLHINSLELGDSAVYFCASSPADRDSGYTFGSGTRLTVV.

This clonotype has a handful of counts. The chain recombines TRBV12-3 or TRBV12-4 with TRBJ2-7, with 7 bases that match TRBD1. The ends lost 6 bases at V and 5 bases at J; junction bases unmatched: 7. The length of the CDR3 is 13 residues. DNA for the CDR3: TGTGCCAGCAGCGACGACAGGGCCCACGAGCAGTACTTC. It translates to CASSDDRAHEQYF.

This clonotype was counted between two and nine times. The chain links TRBV5-1 to TRBJ1-1; possible D gene TRBD1, 6 bases. The CDR3 covers 17 residues. CDR1 SGHRS and CDR2 YFSETQ come from the germline V gene. Trimming removed 0 bases at V and 0 bases at J, with 15 bases between. The CDR3 region is CASSLALAGAMNTEAFF. The CDR3 DNA sequence: TGCGCCAGCAGCTTGGCCCTGGCAGGGGCCATGAACACTGAAGCTTTCTTT.

This chain uses TRBV30 with TRBJ2-6, with unresolved D. The germline V and J ends were trimmed by 1 base and 1 base, with 2 bases remaining between them. The CDR3 is 13 amino acids. Germline CDR1 and CDR2: GTSNPN and SVGIG (reference sequence). The CDR3 sequence is CAWSGSGANVLTF. CDR3 coding DNA: TGTGCCTGGAGTGGGTCTGGGGCCAACGTCCTGACTTTC.

In its sample, this clonotype was seen many times. The chain uses TRBV20-1 and TRBJ1-2; D is possibly TRBD1 (6 bases). This CDR3 spans 14 amino acids. Germline loops: CDR1 DFQATT, CDR2 SNEGSKA (reference sequence). Trimming left V 1 base short and J 4 bases short, with 13 bases between. The CDR3, as DNA: TGCAGTGCTAGAGTCCCAGGGGCCTCCTATGGCTACACCTTC. Encoded protein: CSARVPGASYGYTF.

The V gene is TRBV7-2, the J gene TRBJ2-6; the D is unclear. V lost 1 base and J 1 base, leaving 5 bases between the germline ends. The CDR3 runs 15 residues. Germline-derived CDR1 and CDR2 are SGHTA and FQGNSA. The CDR3: CASSLEGSGANVLTF. The CDR3 DNA is TGTGCCAGCAGCTTAGAAGGGTCTGGGGCCAACGTCCTGACTTTC.

The chain combines TRBV5-5 with TRBJ1-5, with 7 bases identical to TRBD1. The germline V gene encodes CDR1 SGHKS and CDR2 YYEKEE (reference sequence). The CDR3 spans 14 residues. Trimming at V came to 5 bases and at J to 6 bases, leaving 8 bases not matched to a gene. The CDR3: CASSSQGSGQPQHF. The DNA of the CDR3 is TGTGCCAGCAGTTCACAGGGGTCGGGTCAGCCCCAGCATTTT.

This clonotype was counted only a few times. The V gene is TRBV6-1, the J gene TRBJ1-1; 8 bases align to TRBD1. The CDR3 covers 16 residues. Germline lookup yields CDR1 MNHNS and CDR2 SASEGT. V shed 7 bases and J 0 bases; nucleotides not matched to a gene: 10. The CDR3: CASTLIGTGLNTEAFF. CDR3 bases: TGTGCCAGCACTCTCATTGGGACAGGCCTGAACACTGAAGCTTTCTTT.

V usage is TRBV15 and J usage is TRBJ2-7; D is perhaps TRBD2 (6 bases). The germline gives CDR1 LNHNV, CDR2 YYDKDF (reference sequence). This CDR3 region has 15 residues. Trimming took 3 bases from V and 2 from J, leaving 14 bases between them. CDR3 in amino acids: CATSRGSTGAYEQYF. Written as DNA, the CDR3 is TGTGCCACCAGCAGGGGATCGACGGGGGCCTACGAGCAGTACTTC.

The chain recombines TRBV5-1 with TRBJ2-1; D might be TRBD2 (7 bases). The CDR3 contains 15 residues. Germline CDR1 SGHRS, CDR2 YFSETQ. Trimming shortened V by 7 bases and J by 4 bases, and 18 bases separated the two germline ends. CDR3 bases: TGCGCCAGCGCCTACGGGGGGCCGACATACAATGAGCAGTTCTTC. This sequence encodes CASAYGGPTYNEQFF.

This clonotype showed up just a few times. The chain recombines TRBV28 with TRBJ1-2; TRBD1 agrees at 9 bases. Trimming at V came to 6 bases and at J to 4 bases, leaving 6 bases not matched to a gene. The germline CDR1 and CDR2 sequences are MDHEN and SYDVKM. This CDR3 contains 14 residues. CDR3 DNA sequence: TGTGCCAGCAGATCACAGGGGGCGCCCTATGGCTACACCTTC. This translates into CASRSQGAPYGYTF.

J is TRBJ2-3 and V is TRBV4-2; possibly TRBD1 or TRBD2 for D (6 bases each). Germline-derived CDR1 and CDR2 are LGHNA and YNFKEQ. Trimming stripped 1 base from V and 6 bases from J, with 26 bases between. The CDR3 totals 19 residues. CDR3 in DNA: TGTGCCAGCAGCCAAGGGTGGGATAGCGGACAGCTCCTAAGGGATACGCAGTATTTT. The encoded protein is CASSQGWDSGQLLRDTQYF.

Only a few counts were recorded for this clonotype. The V gene is TRBV6-6, the J gene TRBJ2-1, with D hard to call. V was cut by 2 bases and J by 6 bases, with 11 bases left in between. This CDR3 has 14 amino acids. Germline V gives CDR1 MNHNY, CDR2 SVGAGI (reference sequence). CDR3 bases: TGTGCCAGCAGTTACAATCCTAGAGGCAATGAGCAGTTCTTC. As protein: CASSYNPRGNEQFF.

The CDR3 bases are TGTGCCAGCAGCTTGGCCCTATCAGGAGGGTACACTGAAGCTTTCTTT. This encodes CASSLALSGGYTEAFF. This chain connects TRBV5-5 to TRBJ1-1; D remains unclear. Trimming shortened V by 0 bases and J by 3 bases, and 15 bases separated the two germline ends. This CDR3 spans 16 amino acids. The germline CDR1 and CDR2 sequences are SGHKS and YYEKEE (reference sequence).

The V call is TRBV4-3, the J call TRBJ2-5; 10 bases match TRBD2. The V segment lost 0 bases and the J segment 2 bases; nucleotides outside the gene matches: 3. The CDR3 covers 16 residues. Germline CDR1 LGHNA, CDR2 YSLEER. CDR3 in amino acids: CASSQDSGGFQETQYF. Written as DNA, the CDR3 is TGCGCCAGCAGCCAAGATAGCGGGGGGTTTCAAGAGACCCAGTACTTC.

In this sample, this clonotype turned up a few times. The chain employs TRBV12-3 or TRBV12-4 and TRBJ1-2, with 8 bases matching TRBD1. The CDR3 has 13 amino acids. J lost 0 bases, V lost 8 bases, and 2 bases had no gene match. The CDR3 region is CASRTGPNYGYTF. CDR3 DNA: TGTGCCAGCCGGACAGGGCCTAACTATGGCTACACCTTC.

At least ten counts were recorded for this clonotype. The chain recombines TRBV3-1 with TRBJ2-7; D might be TRBD2 (6 bases). Trimming left V 4 bases short and J 4 bases short, with 11 bases between. The CDR3 consists of 13 residues. Germline V gives CDR1 LGHDT, CDR2 YNNKEL (reference sequence). In nucleotides, the CDR3 is TGTGCCAGCAGCCCTAACCGGGGGTACGAGCAGTACTTC. Amino acid sequence: CASSPNRGYEQYF.

V usage is TRBV4-2 and J usage is TRBJ2-3, with 7 positions matching TRBD2. Germline trimming cut 0 bases from V and 2 bases from J; bases unmatched to any gene: 23. The germline CDR1 and CDR2 sequences are LGHNA and YNFKEQ. The CDR3 sequence is 22 residues long. The CDR3 protein is CASSQDLLRHRSGRANTDTQYF. The CDR3 nucleotides are TGTGCCAGCAGCCAAGATCTTCTTCGTCATAGATCGGGGAGGGCAAACACAGATACGCAGTATTTT.

In this sample, this clonotype turned up many times. CDR3 sequence reads: CAISESIPARGGTQYF. The CDR3 nucleotides are TGTGCCATCAGTGAGTCGATCCCTGCGCGTGGGGGTACGCAGTATTTT. The rearrangement uses TRBV10-3 and TRBJ2-3, with D perhaps assigned TRBD1 or TRBD2 (5 bases each). The germline CDR1 and CDR2 sequences are ENHRY and SYGVKD. V was trimmed by 0 bases and J by 8 bases, leaving 18 bases between them. This CDR3 spans 16 amino acids.

Worth noting for this clonotype: This could be a read error, since a much larger clone is one nucleotide away. V is TRBV7-6 and J is TRBJ2-1; either TRBD1 or TRBD2 may supply D (5 bases each). Germline CDR1 and CDR2: SGHVS and FNYEAQ. The CDR3 consists of 14 residues. Trimming pared 5 bases from V and 8 bases from J, leaving 16 bases between. The CDR3 bases are TGTGCCAGCAGCCACCTGGGGGTGGACGATGAGCAGTTCTTC. This codes for CASSHLGVDDEQFF. The full variable domain, its missing parts supplied by reference TRBV7-6 and TRBJ2-1, is GAGVSQSPRYKVTKRGQDVALRCDPISGHVSLYWYRQALGQGPEFLTYFNYEAQQDKSGLPNDRFSAERPEGSISTLTIQRTEQRDSAMYRCASSHLGVDDEQFFGPGTRLTVL.

This clonotype occurred a few times. Here the CDR3 DNA reads TGTGCCAGCAGCTTAGATCCAGGGATCGTTGGCTACACCTTC. It is translated as CASSLDPGIVGYTF. J is TRBJ1-2 and V is TRBV11-2, with a tentative D call TRBD1 (5 bases). CDR1 SGHAT and CDR2 FQNNGV come from the germline V gene. This CDR3 has 14 amino acids. V dropped 0 bases and J dropped 7 bases, with 12 bases sitting between them.

This clonotype was recorded a few times. The chain has TRBV9 and TRBJ1-1; 9 positions agree with TRBD1. The germline CDR1 and CDR2 sequences are SGDLS and YYNGEE. J lost 1 base, V lost 3 bases, and 7 bases had no gene match. There are 16 residues in the CDR3. The CDR3 loop reads CASSAGTGSENTEAFF. The CDR3 nucleotides are TGTGCCAGCAGCGCAGGGACAGGGTCTGAGAACACTGAAGCTTTCTTT.

V usage is TRBV7-8 and J usage is TRBJ1-1; TRBD1 agrees at 9 bases. With 5 bases clipped from V and 3 bases from J, the junction kept 16 bases outside the gene matches. Germline CDR1 and CDR2: SGHVS and FQNEAQ. The CDR3 sequence is 18 residues long. CDR3: CASSPAQRDRVGYTEAFF. The CDR3 bases are TGTGCCAGCAGCCCAGCCCAACGGGACAGGGTTGGGTACACTGAAGCTTTCTTT.

This clonotype was counted ten times or more. The J gene is TRBJ2-7, the V gene TRBV12-3 or TRBV12-4, with D possibly called TRBD1 or TRBD2 (5 bases each). V lost 6 bases, J lost 6 bases, and 15 bases lay in between. The CDR3 extends over 13 amino acids. The CDR3, as DNA: TGTGCCAGCAGGGCCGTGGGGCGGGCCGAGCAGTACTTC. Encoded protein: CASRAVGRAEQYF.

In its sample, this clonotype was seen a few times. This rearrangement joins TRBV29-1 to TRBJ1-5; TRBD1 might be the D (5 bases). Germline CDR1 and CDR2: SQVTM and ANQGSEA. Trimming removed 7 bases from V and 6 bases from J, with 16 bases in between. The CDR3 covers 13 residues. CDR3 nucleotide sequence: TGCAGCGCAAACGTGGGGGGGGGTCAGCCCCAGCATTTT. Encoded protein: CSANVGGGQPQHF. The full variable domain, with the rest looked up from reference TRBV29-1 and TRBJ1-5, is SAVISQKPSRDICQRGTSLTIQCQVDSQVTMMFWYRQQPGQSLTLIATANQGSEATYESGFVIDKFPISRPNLTFSTLTVSNMSPEDSSIYLCSANVGGGQPQHFGDGTRLSIL.

The chain joins TRBV12-3 or TRBV12-4 to TRBJ1-1, with D perhaps matching TRBD1 (5 bases). Trimming stripped 5 bases from V and 4 bases from J, with 11 bases between. The CDR3 runs 13 residues. The CDR3 DNA follows: TGTGCCAGCAGTAAGGGGCCTACCACTGAAGCTTTCTTT. Translation gives CASSKGPTTEAFF.

The V call is TRBV10-3, the J call TRBJ1-5; perhaps TRBD1 as D (6 bases). Germline lookup yields CDR1 ENHRY and CDR2 SYGVKD. The CDR3 runs to 14 residues. With 10 bases removed from V and 1 base from J, the gap between germline ends came to 14 bases. The CDR3 DNA is TGTGCCACCTGGGGGGGGCCGAGCAATCAGCCCCAGCATTTT. As protein: CATWGGPSNQPQHF.

The chain couples TRBV12-3 or TRBV12-4 to TRBJ2-7; maybe TRBD1 (5 bases). V was pared by 1 base and J by 0 bases, with 10 bases between. This CDR3 contains 15 residues. The CDR3 sequence is CASSLVTGSSYEQYF. The CDR3 DNA follows: TGTGCCAGCAGTTTAGTTACAGGAAGCTCCTACGAGCAGTACTTC.

The V call is TRBV20-1, the J call TRBJ2-7; a weak D match, TRBD1 (6 bases). Trimming cost V 3 bases and J 3 bases, with 12 bases left between them. Germline CDR1 reads DFQATT; CDR2 reads SNEGSKA (reference sequence). CDR3 size: 13 residues. CDR3 DNA: TGCAGTGCTAGGGGGGCCCTGGACTACGAGCAGTACTTC. It is translated as CSARGALDYEQYF.

This clonotype occurred a few times. The chain joins TRBV28 to TRBJ2-7, with a tentative D call TRBD2 (7 bases). The CDR3 totals 13 residues. The V end lost 5 bases, the J end lost 5 bases, and 13 bases lay between the germline ends. Germline V CDR1 and CDR2: MDHEN, SYDVKM. CDR3 region: CASSPSGGHEQYV. The CDR3 nucleotides read TGTGCCAGCAGTCCGTCGGGGGGCCACGAGCAGTACGTC.